A selection of T cell receptor beta chains follows, all from one sample in a study of radiotherapy plus CTLA-4 blockade in lung cancer. Assay used: immunoSEQ multiplex PCR; TCRdb lists only in-frame clones, some missing. The sample lists approximately 73,000 clones, around 86% seen once, with around 40% in the top ten. The sequencing here drew on peripheral blood, taken from a patient treated with radiotherapy plus ipilimumab. These receptors originate from a human donor with non-small cell lung cancer that progressed on radiotherapy plus ipilimumab. Each CDR3 is given with its conserved first and last residue. Each record gives: J gene, D gene, V gene, CDR3 protein. D genes are given only for firm matches.

j_call: TRBJ1-5
d_call: -
v_call: TRBV6-6
cdr3_aa: CASSHDAAF

j_call: TRBJ2-2
d_call: -
v_call: TRBV5-7
cdr3_aa: CASSLLKFGSMNTGELFF

j_call: TRBJ2-2
d_call: TRBD2
v_call: TRBV28
cdr3_aa: CASRPGLATGELFF

j_call: TRBJ2-1
d_call: -
v_call: TRBV7-9
cdr3_aa: CASSPDDYNEQFF

j_call: TRBJ2-1
d_call: TRBD1
v_call: TRBV11-1
cdr3_aa: CASSSWTGGSYNEQFF

j_call: TRBJ1-2
d_call: TRBD1
v_call: TRBV30
cdr3_aa: CAWRGTAYGYTF

j_call: TRBJ1-1
d_call: -
v_call: TRBV6-5
cdr3_aa: CASRSGGGEAFF

j_call: TRBJ1-3
d_call: TRBD1
v_call: TRBV5-4
cdr3_aa: CASSLAGTGTGTGNTIYF

j_call: TRBJ2-2
d_call: TRBD1
v_call: TRBV2
cdr3_aa: CASTVGGQGLPGELFF

j_call: TRBJ2-1
d_call: -
v_call: TRBV4-1
cdr3_aa: CASSQVTGSSYNEQFF

j_call: TRBJ2-5
d_call: -
v_call: TRBV5-6
cdr3_aa: CASSLVVQETQYF

j_call: TRBJ1-2
d_call: TRBD1
v_call: TRBV11-2
cdr3_aa: CASSSLDRDSNYGYTF

j_call: TRBJ2-2
d_call: -
v_call: TRBV19
cdr3_aa: CASSIESMTGELFF

j_call: TRBJ1-4
d_call: TRBD1
v_call: TRBV6-5
cdr3_aa: CASSHRGPGDEKLFF

j_call: TRBJ2-2
d_call: -
v_call: TRBV7-9
cdr3_aa: CASSLLGDRELFF

j_call: TRBJ1-1
d_call: TRBD1
v_call: TRBV29-1
cdr3_aa: CSVANRGLNTEAFF

j_call: TRBJ1-2
d_call: -
v_call: TRBV6-1
cdr3_aa: CASLHFQGNYGYTF

j_call: TRBJ2-3
d_call: TRBD1
v_call: TRBV29-1
cdr3_aa: CSVRAGGKDTQYF

j_call: TRBJ2-1
d_call: TRBD1
v_call: TRBV7-8
cdr3_aa: CASSSRDRGGNEQFF

j_call: TRBJ2-4
d_call: -
v_call: TRBV19
cdr3_aa: CASSTGTNIQYF

j_call: TRBJ1-5
d_call: -
v_call: TRBV18
cdr3_aa: CASSSLGPGKAPSNQPQHF

j_call: TRBJ2-3
d_call: TRBD1
v_call: TRBV10-1
cdr3_aa: CASSAPRTGHTQYF

j_call: TRBJ2-5
d_call: TRBD2
v_call: TRBV4-1
cdr3_aa: CASSHVAAGGETQYF

j_call: TRBJ2-5
d_call: TRBD1
v_call: TRBV7-2
cdr3_aa: CASSLGTGGRETQYF

j_call: TRBJ1-4
d_call: -
v_call: TRBV30
cdr3_aa: CAWTKRGSGTNEKLFF

j_call: TRBJ1-2
d_call: TRBD1
v_call: TRBV7-9
cdr3_aa: CASSRGTGSYGYTF

j_call: TRBJ2-1
d_call: TRBD1
v_call: TRBV28
cdr3_aa: CASSSSGTGRNEQFF

j_call: TRBJ2-7
d_call: -
v_call: TRBV11-1
cdr3_aa: CASSQATGVDEQYF

j_call: TRBJ2-1
d_call: -
v_call: TRBV25-1
cdr3_aa: CASSADRYNEQFF

j_call: TRBJ1-1
d_call: TRBD1
v_call: TRBV28
cdr3_aa: CASSSKGQGAGWAFF

j_call: TRBJ2-7
d_call: TRBD2
v_call: TRBV19
cdr3_aa: CASTPGGTSGSIYEQYF

j_call: TRBJ1-5
d_call: -
v_call: TRBV5-1
cdr3_aa: CASSPGPNQPQHF

j_call: TRBJ2-2
d_call: TRBD2
v_call: TRBV9
cdr3_aa: CASSVNPEPSGYGAGELFF

j_call: TRBJ2-1
d_call: TRBD1
v_call: TRBV28
cdr3_aa: CASSTNRGNEQFF

j_call: TRBJ2-1
d_call: TRBD2
v_call: TRBV9
cdr3_aa: CASSVATRTSGLQQFF

j_call: TRBJ2-5
d_call: -
v_call: TRBV9
cdr3_aa: CASSPFSYQETQYF

j_call: TRBJ2-1
d_call: -
v_call: TRBV15
cdr3_aa: CATGYNEQFF

j_call: TRBJ2-7
d_call: -
v_call: TRBV29-1
cdr3_aa: CSVDLTDTPYEQYF

j_call: TRBJ2-1
d_call: -
v_call: TRBV11-3
cdr3_aa: CASSGRRNEQFF

j_call: TRBJ1-2
d_call: -
v_call: TRBV28
cdr3_aa: CASSDADKVVNYGYTF

j_call: TRBJ2-1
d_call: -
v_call: TRBV6-5
cdr3_aa: CASSYSNPSYNEQFF

j_call: TRBJ2-7
d_call: TRBD2
v_call: TRBV7-3
cdr3_aa: CASSSPSGNGYEQYF

j_call: TRBJ2-2
d_call: TRBD1
v_call: TRBV27
cdr3_aa: CASSLTGGGSTGELFF

j_call: TRBJ1-1
d_call: -
v_call: TRBV6-5
cdr3_aa: CASSYSEVYANTEAFF

j_call: TRBJ2-1
d_call: -
v_call: TRBV2
cdr3_aa: CASSPSARNNEQFF

j_call: TRBJ2-7
d_call: TRBD2
v_call: TRBV27
cdr3_aa: CASSTGTSGISSYEQYF

j_call: TRBJ2-7
d_call: TRBD2
v_call: TRBV6-6
cdr3_aa: CASSYGTSSYEQYF

j_call: TRBJ2-7
d_call: -
v_call: TRBV5-1
cdr3_aa: CASYPGSHQSSYEQYF

j_call: TRBJ2-4
d_call: TRBD2
v_call: TRBV10-3
cdr3_aa: CAIRGAGVENIQYF

j_call: TRBJ1-1
d_call: TRBD1
v_call: TRBV27
cdr3_aa: CASSAGTGRDTEAFF

j_call: TRBJ2-1
d_call: -
v_call: TRBV28
cdr3_aa: CASSLISSYNEQFF

j_call: TRBJ2-7
d_call: -
v_call: TRBV12-5
cdr3_aa: CASGVGVGVIEQYF

j_call: TRBJ1-1
d_call: -
v_call: TRBV2
cdr3_aa: CASTRGGRDTEAFF

j_call: TRBJ2-3
d_call: -
v_call: TRBV7-9
cdr3_aa: CASSPKSADTQYF

j_call: TRBJ2-4
d_call: TRBD1
v_call: TRBV28
cdr3_aa: CASSQGENIQYF

j_call: TRBJ1-5
d_call: -
v_call: TRBV28
cdr3_aa: CASSPSTLNQPQHF

j_call: TRBJ2-3
d_call: TRBD2
v_call: TRBV4-1
cdr3_aa: CASSPGLAGQDTQYF

j_call: TRBJ2-3
d_call: TRBD1
v_call: TRBV28
cdr3_aa: CASSKTGTNTQYF

j_call: TRBJ2-1
d_call: TRBD2
v_call: TRBV18
cdr3_aa: CASSRTSGRAKNEQFF